One sample yielded the 28 T cell receptor beta chains listed below, sequenced in a study of blood T cells in healthy people across ages. A second PCR, run for about 6 to 11 cycles, used a sample-barcoded 5' primer plus a J-beta primer mix. TCRdb fed the 5' RACE reads into MiXCR, producing one record per CDR3 protein. This sample yields approximately 1,700,000 distinct CDR3 sequences, of which approximately 39% are seen a single time; 20% to 25% belongs to the top ten. The sample was blood. The source of these receptors is a human donor in good health.

Notes on this clonotype: At one of its ends the junction is not consistent with the germline gene, which may arise from a read error. This chain joins TRBV12-3 or TRBV12-4 and TRBJ1-1; D is possibly TRBD1 (5 bases). This CDR3 is 13 amino acids long. This chain's CDR3 is CASSFSGNAEAFF. Here the CDR3 DNA reads TGTGCCAGCAGTTTTTCAGGGAACGCTGAAGCTTTCTTT.

J is TRBJ1-2 and V is TRBV27; 8 bases line up with TRBD1. The junction had 18 bases not matched to a gene; V was cut back by 8 bases and J by 7 bases. The CDR3 runs 16 residues. Germline CDR1 is MNHEY and CDR2 is SMNVEV (reference sequence). As DNA, the CDR3 is TGTGCCAGCGGACGACAGCTGGACAGGGAGCTTACTGGCTACACCTTC. It is translated as CASGRQLDRELTGYTF.

This clonotype was seen a handful of times. The V and J genes are TRBV2 and TRBJ1-5; no clear D gene. Trimming left V 5 bases short and J 7 bases short, with 9 bases between. The germline CDR1 and CDR2 sequences are SNHLY and FYNNEI. This CDR3 spans 12 amino acids. CDR3 amino acids: CASSRVRQPQHF. In nucleotides, the CDR3 is TGTGCCAGCAGTAGGGTGCGGCAGCCCCAGCATTTT.

This chain joins TRBV20-1 and TRBJ2-3; 8 nucleotides agree with TRBD2. J was trimmed by 0 bases and V by 3 bases; bases with no gene match: 5. This CDR3 spans 15 amino acids. CDR1 DFQATT and CDR2 SNEGSKA come from the germline V gene (reference sequence). Here the CDR3 DNA reads TGCAGTGCTAGCGGGGGGGACCCTAGCACAGATACGCAGTATTTT. Its protein product is CSASGGDPSTDTQYF.

This clonotype was found a few times. The rearrangement links TRBV28 to TRBJ2-3; the D is unclear. The V end lost 2 bases, the J end lost 2 bases, and 17 bases lay between the germline ends. The CDR3 is 17 amino acids. CDR1 is MDHEN and CDR2 is SYDVKM in the germline V gene. CDR3 sequence reads: CASSLDGSRTNTDTQYF. The CDR3 DNA reads TGTGCCAGCAGTTTAGACGGTTCACGGACCAACACAGATACGCAGTATTTT.

This clonotype was seen more than once but under ten times. One junction end does not reproduce the germline sequence, and a read error may be involved. The chain employs TRBV5-1 and TRBJ2-5; D might be TRBD2 (5 bases). The CDR3 runs to 13 residues. Germline V gene sequence: CDR1 SGHRS, CDR2 YFSETQ. In DNA, the CDR3 is TGCGCCAGCAGCAACGGACTTTTGAGGACCCAGTACTTT. This gives the protein CASSNGLLRTQYF. Looking up the rest from reference TRBV5-1 and TRBJ2-5 gives the full variable domain: KAGVTQTPRYLIKTRGQQVTLSCSPISGHRSVSWYQQTPGQGLQFLFEYFSETQRNKGNFPGRFSGRQFSNSRSEMNVSTLELGDSALYLCASSNGLLRTQYFGPGTRLLVL.

This clonotype has just a few counts. V usage is TRBV7-3 and J usage is TRBJ1-1; D remains unclear. The germline gives CDR1 SGHTA, CDR2 FQGTGA. The CDR3 is 13 amino acids. Trimming removed 3 bases at V and 3 bases at J, with 8 bases between. The CDR3 reads CASSLRAHTEAFF. In DNA, the CDR3 is TGTGCCAGCAGCTTGCGGGCCCACACTGAAGCTTTCTTT.

As to this clonotype: One junction end does not reproduce the germline sequence, and a read error may be involved. This chain links TRBV6-5 with TRBJ2-3; 9 bases are a match to TRBD2. Germline CDR1 MNHEY, CDR2 SVGAGI. There are 15 residues in the CDR3. The CDR3 is CVSSGLAGYTDTQYF. The CDR3 DNA reads TGTGTCAGCAGCGGGCTAGCGGGGTACACAGATACGCAGTATTTT.

This clonotype was counted a few times. V and J are TRBV4-1 and TRBJ1-2; D is perhaps TRBD1 (5 bases). Per the germline V gene, CDR1 is MGHRA and CDR2 is YSYEKL. CDR3 length: 15 amino acids. The V and J ends lost 1 base and 2 bases respectively, with 11 bases between them. This CDR3 is CASSQVGTINYGYTF. DNA of the CDR3: TGCGCCAGCAGCCAAGTCGGGACGATAAACTATGGCTACACCTTC.

With regard to this clonotype: The junction departs from the called germline gene at one end, perhaps through a read error. The chain is built from TRBV28 and TRBJ1-2; no clear D. The CDR3 loop spans 11 amino acids. The germline CDR1 and CDR2 sequences are MDHEN and SYDVKM. CDR3 region: CASTENYSYTF. CDR3 DNA sequence: TGTGCCAGCACCGAAAACTATAGCTACACCTTC.

This chain connects TRBV20-1 to TRBJ1-1; 11 nucleotides line up with TRBD1. Germline V gene lookup returns CDR1 DFQATT and CDR2 SNEGSKA (reference sequence). The CDR3 consists of 15 residues. Germline trimming cut 6 bases from V and 4 bases from J; bases unmatched to any gene: 10. The CDR3 loop reads CSAEGTGGSGTEAFF. For the CDR3, the DNA is TGCAGTGCAGAAGGGACAGGGGGTTCGGGCACTGAAGCTTTCTTT.

This clonotype occurred a few times. The V gene is TRBV6-2 or TRBV6-3, the J gene TRBJ2-7; TRBD2 agrees at 7 bases. CDR3 length: 16 amino acids. In germline, CDR1 is MNHEY, CDR2 SVGEGT. V was clipped by 0 bases and J by 4 bases; unmatched bases: 9. In DNA, the CDR3 is TGTGCCAGCAGTTACTCGACTCAAGCGGGGAAATACGAGCAGTACTTC. Translation: CASSYSTQAGKYEQYF.

The chain carries TRBV3-1 and TRBJ1-2; D perhaps matches TRBD1 (6 bases). Deletions cut 2 bases from V and 0 bases from J, with 19 bases between. Germline CDR1 reads LGHDT; CDR2 reads YNNKEL (reference sequence). The CDR3 length is 18 residues. The CDR3 bases are TGTGCCAGCAGCCAATTAGGGGGATGCGGGATTCCTAACTATGGCTACACCTTC. The encoded protein is CASSQLGGCGIPNYGYTF.

The rearrangement joins TRBV7-2 to TRBJ2-1; D call uncertain. Trimming removed 0 bases from V and 4 bases from J, with 13 bases in between. CDR3 length: 16 residues. The V gene's germline CDR1 is SGHTA and CDR2 FQGNSA. CDR3 bases: TGTGCCAGCAGCTTAGCCAAGTGGGGTCGGTACAATGAGCAGTTCTTC. Protein sequence: CASSLAKWGRYNEQFF.

The chain links TRBV20-1 to TRBJ2-3, with D unresolved. The V gene lost 3 bases and the J gene lost 0 bases, with 10 bases spanning the gap. CDR1 and CDR2 (germline): DFQATT, SNEGSKA (reference sequence). This CDR3 contains 14 residues. As DNA, the CDR3 is TGCAGTGCTAGCCAGCAGCCTAGCACAGATACGCAGTATTTT. Encoded protein: CSASQQPSTDTQYF.

This sequence joins TRBV28 and TRBJ2-7, with a tentative D call TRBD1 (6 bases). V lost 5 bases to trimming and J lost 0 bases, with 17 bases between them. Germline CDR1 and CDR2: MDHEN and SYDVKM. This CDR3 contains 16 residues. CDR3 region: CASSLARADSSYEQYF. CDR3 DNA sequence: TGTGCCAGCAGTCTTGCTCGGGCGGACAGCTCCTACGAGCAGTACTTC.

V and J are TRBV5-1 and TRBJ2-1; 13 positions agree with TRBD2. V gave up 4 bases and J gave up 8 bases; unmatched junction bases: 9. Germline V lookup: CDR1 SGHRS, CDR2 YFSETQ. The CDR3 contains 16 residues. DNA of the CDR3: TGCGCCAGCAGCAACATAGGACTAGCGGGAGTAGATGAGCAGTTCTTC. Translated, it gives CASSNIGLAGVDEQFF.

This clonotype was detected a few times. The chain is built from TRBV25-1 and TRBJ1-4; a weak D match, TRBD1 (5 bases). V was trimmed by 4 bases and J by 0 bases, leaving 9 bases between them. There are 15 residues in the CDR3. Germline values: CDR1 MGHDK, CDR2 SYGVNS. CDR3 residues: CASSVYRSTNEKLFF. As DNA, the CDR3 is TGTGCCAGCAGTGTCTACAGGTCAACTAATGAAAAACTGTTTTTT.

This clonotype was seen only a few times. The V and J genes are TRBV27 and TRBJ2-7, with a tentative D call TRBD1 (5 bases). CDR1 MNHEY and CDR2 SMNVEV come from the germline V gene (reference sequence). The CDR3 length is 16 residues. Trimming took 5 bases from V and 2 from J, leaving 19 bases between them. In nucleotides, the CDR3 is TGTGCCAGCAGTCCCTCCGTGGGGCTACTGGCCTACGAGCAGTACTTC. The encoded protein is CASSPSVGLLAYEQYF.

This clonotype was detected only a few times. The CDR3 sequence: CASSFSTSTNYGYTF. The CDR3 DNA follows: TGCGCCAGCAGCTTCTCAACGTCTACTAACTATGGCTACACCTTC. The chain employs TRBV5-1 and TRBJ1-2; D not resolved. Trimming removed 2 bases from V and 0 bases from J, with 11 bases in between. CDR1 and CDR2 (germline): SGHRS, YFSETQ. This CDR3 spans 15 amino acids.

This clonotype has a handful of counts. V and J are TRBV24-1 and TRBJ2-3; D perhaps matches TRBD1 (5 bases). Germline CDR1 and CDR2: KGHDR and SFDVKD. This CDR3 has 13 residues. V lost 2 bases to trimming and J lost 5 bases, with 7 bases between them. This CDR3 is CATSDYRRDTQYF. Written as DNA, the CDR3 is TGTGCCACCAGTGATTACAGGAGAGATACGCAGTATTTT.

The rearrangement joins TRBV7-9 to TRBJ1-5, with 7 bases aligning to TRBD1. Germline V gene data show CDR1 as SEHNR and CDR2 as FQNEAQ (reference sequence). Trimming cost V 5 bases and J 6 bases; bases outside gene matches: 10. There are 15 residues in the CDR3. For the CDR3, the DNA is TGTGCCAGCAGCCGGGACAGAAATAGTAGTCAGCCCCAGCATTTT. It encodes CASSRDRNSSQPQHF.

V and J are TRBV6-6 and TRBJ1-2; D not certain. The CDR3 is 11 residues long. Germline CDR1 and CDR2: MNHNY and SVGAGI (reference sequence). Trimming stripped 7 bases from V and 2 bases from J, with 5 bases between. CDR3 DNA sequence: TGTGCCAGCACCTCGAACTATGGCTACACCTTC. Residues: CASTSNYGYTF.

This sequence joins TRBV20-1 and TRBJ2-7; 8 positions match TRBD1. With 5 bases clipped from V and 4 bases from J, the junction kept 7 bases outside the gene matches. The CDR3 runs to 13 residues. The V gene's germline CDR1 is DFQATT and CDR2 SNEGSKA (reference sequence). The CDR3 DNA reads as TGCAGTGCTTCCCAGGGGGCTCGGTACGAGCAGTACTTC. Amino acids: CSASQGARYEQYF.

This clonotype was counted a few times. The chain recombines TRBV3-1 with TRBJ1-1, with 8 nucleotides matching TRBD1. The V segment lost 3 bases and the J segment 4 bases; nucleotides outside the gene matches: 4. This CDR3 is 14 amino acids long. Germline CDR1 LGHDT, CDR2 YNNKEL (reference sequence). The CDR3 here is CASSQAQGATEAFF. CDR3 sequence (DNA): TGTGCCAGCAGCCAGGCCCAGGGGGCCACTGAAGCTTTCTTT.

About this clonotype: Its ends do not fully match the called genes, so a read error is possible. V and J are TRBV7-9 and TRBJ1-1, with 9 bases matching TRBD1. This CDR3 is built from 13 residues. Germline CDR1 SEHNR, CDR2 FQNEAQ (reference sequence). CDR3 DNA: TGTACCAGCAGCCAGACAGGGGGGACTGAAGCTTTCTTT. Translation gives CTSSQTGGTEAFF.

This clonotype was seen a few times. This sequence joins TRBV12-3 or TRBV12-4 and TRBJ2-5; D tentatively fits TRBD1 or TRBD2 (5 bases each). V gave up 3 bases and J gave up 2 bases, with 13 bases separating them. The CDR3 has 15 amino acids. The DNA for the CDR3 is TGTGCCAGCAGTTTCGGGGCAGGGCTGCAAGAGACCCAGTACTTC. This sequence encodes CASSFGAGLQETQYF.

The chain couples TRBV20-1 to TRBJ1-2, with 9 bases aligning to TRBD1. The CDR3 length is 14 residues. V gave up 1 base and J gave up 7 bases; unmatched junction bases: 7. CDR1 is DFQATT and CDR2 is SNEGSKA in the germline V gene (reference sequence). CDR3 residues: CSARVQGAGSGYTF. The CDR3 DNA reads TGCAGTGCTAGAGTACAGGGGGCGGGGAGTGGCTACACCTTC.